This passage covers 2 T cell receptor beta chains from one sample sequenced in a study of neurological immune-mediated disorders. TCRdb redid the calling of the 5' RACE reads with MiXCR, one entry per CDR3 protein. The sample has around 94,000 distinct CDR3 sequences; roughly 3.5% are singletons. Sample: PBMCs. All receptors come from a young woman with multiple sclerosis.

This clonotype was seen at least ten times. The genes are TRBV4-2 and TRBJ2-2; tentatively, D is TRBD2 (6 bases). CDR1 is LGHNA, CDR2 YNFKEQ, per germline. The CDR3 covers 15 residues. The V end lost 3 bases, the J end lost 3 bases, and 11 bases lay between the germline ends. This chain's CDR3 is CASSHGGADTGELFF. In nucleotides, the CDR3 is TGTGCCAGCAGCCACGGCGGGGCGGACACCGGGGAGCTGTTTTTT.

This clonotype occurred many times. The chain has TRBV5-1 and TRBJ2-1; D may be TRBD1 (6 bases). The CDR3 covers 15 residues. V gave up 4 bases and J gave up 1 base, with 12 bases separating them. Per the germline V gene, CDR1 is SGHRS and CDR2 is YFSETQ. CDR3 region: CASSIRTDSYNEQFF. The CDR3 DNA reads as TGCGCCAGCAGCATAAGGACAGATTCCTACAATGAGCAGTTCTTC.